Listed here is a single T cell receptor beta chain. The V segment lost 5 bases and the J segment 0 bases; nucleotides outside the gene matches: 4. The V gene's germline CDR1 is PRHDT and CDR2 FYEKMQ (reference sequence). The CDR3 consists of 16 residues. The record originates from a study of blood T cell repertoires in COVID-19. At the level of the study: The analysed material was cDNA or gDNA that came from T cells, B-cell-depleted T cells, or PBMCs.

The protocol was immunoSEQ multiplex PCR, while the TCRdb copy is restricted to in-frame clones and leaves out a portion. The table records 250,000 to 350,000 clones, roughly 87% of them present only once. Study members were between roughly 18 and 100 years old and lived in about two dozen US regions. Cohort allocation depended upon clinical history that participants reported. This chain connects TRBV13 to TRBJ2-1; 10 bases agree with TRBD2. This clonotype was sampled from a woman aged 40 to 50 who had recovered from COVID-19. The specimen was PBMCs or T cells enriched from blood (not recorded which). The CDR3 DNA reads TGTGCCAGCAGCCCCAGCGGGAGGGCCTCCTACAATGAGCAGTTCTTC. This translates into CASSPSGRASYNEQFF.